Detailed here is one T cell receptor (beta chain). The CDR3 is 14 amino acids. V trimming: 4 bases; J trimming: 5 bases; junction bases outside the gene matches: 6. CDR1 and CDR2 from the germline V gene are SGHRS and YFSETQ. This specimen belongs to a study of blood T cell repertoires in COVID-19. Study at large: Collection of acute and convalescent COVID-19 samples took place in the United States, Italy and Spain. The cDNA or gDNA used as material had been derived from T cells, B-cell-depleted T cells, or PBMCs.

In the study's own analysis: Quantification of nucleated cells was approximated via reference gene primer amplification. Libraries were prepared by immunoSEQ multiplex PCR; TCRdb keeps only in-frame clonotypes and omits some of them. That table is the source of V, J and clone size, and D and trimming were worked out from the DNA. This table holds 120,000 or so clones, approximately 74% found once. This receptor was identified in a man in his sixties with acute or convalescent COVID-19. Sequencing input: peripheral blood. V gene TRBV5-1 combines with J gene TRBJ1-2, with TRBD1 identical over 9 bases. CDR3 loop: CASSQRQGGYGYTF. As DNA, the CDR3 is TGCGCCAGCAGCCAACGACAGGGGGGGTATGGCTACACCTTC.